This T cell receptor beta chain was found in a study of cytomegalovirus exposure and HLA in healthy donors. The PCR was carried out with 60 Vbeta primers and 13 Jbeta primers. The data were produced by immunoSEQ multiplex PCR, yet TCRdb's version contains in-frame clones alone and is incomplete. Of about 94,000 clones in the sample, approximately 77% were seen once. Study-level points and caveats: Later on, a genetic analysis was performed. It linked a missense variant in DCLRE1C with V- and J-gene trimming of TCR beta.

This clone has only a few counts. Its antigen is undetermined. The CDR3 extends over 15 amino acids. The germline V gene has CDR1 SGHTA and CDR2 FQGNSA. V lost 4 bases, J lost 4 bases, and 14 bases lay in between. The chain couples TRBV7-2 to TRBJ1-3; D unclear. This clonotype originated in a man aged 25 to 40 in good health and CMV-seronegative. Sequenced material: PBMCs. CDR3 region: CASSSRRELGNTIYF. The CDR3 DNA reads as TGTGCCAGCAGCTCAAGAAGGGAGTTGGGAAACACCATATATTTT.